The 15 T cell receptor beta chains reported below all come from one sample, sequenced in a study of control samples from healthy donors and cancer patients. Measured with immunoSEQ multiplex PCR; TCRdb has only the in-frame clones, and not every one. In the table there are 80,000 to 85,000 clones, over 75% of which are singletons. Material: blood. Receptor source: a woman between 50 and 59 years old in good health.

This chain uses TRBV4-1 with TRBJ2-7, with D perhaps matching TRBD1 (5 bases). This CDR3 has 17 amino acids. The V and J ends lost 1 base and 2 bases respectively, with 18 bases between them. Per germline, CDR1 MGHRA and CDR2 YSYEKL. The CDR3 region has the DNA TGCGCCAGCAGCCAAGGTCCAACGAACAGGAGAACCTACGAGCAGTACTTC. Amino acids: CASSQGPTNRRTYEQYF.

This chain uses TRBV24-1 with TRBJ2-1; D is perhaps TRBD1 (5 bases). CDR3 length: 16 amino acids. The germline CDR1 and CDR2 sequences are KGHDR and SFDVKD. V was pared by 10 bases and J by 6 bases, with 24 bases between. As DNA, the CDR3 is TGTGCCACGGCATCGAGAAGGCAGCAGGGTTTCAATGAGCAGTTCTTC. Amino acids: CATASRRQQGFNEQFF.

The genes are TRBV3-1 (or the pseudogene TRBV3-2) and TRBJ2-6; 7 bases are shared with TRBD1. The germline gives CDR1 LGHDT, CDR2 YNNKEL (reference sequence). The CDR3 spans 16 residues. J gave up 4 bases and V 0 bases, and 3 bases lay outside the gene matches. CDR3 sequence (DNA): TGTGCCAGCAGCCAAGAAGACAGGGCAGGGGCCAACGTCCTGACTTTC. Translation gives CASSQEDRAGANVLTF.

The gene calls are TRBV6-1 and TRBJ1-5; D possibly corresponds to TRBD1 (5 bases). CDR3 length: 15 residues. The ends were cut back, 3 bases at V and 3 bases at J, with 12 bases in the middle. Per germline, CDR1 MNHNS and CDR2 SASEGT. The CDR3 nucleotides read TGTGCCAGCAGTGAGGGGGGGAACTTCAATCAGCCCCAGCATTTT. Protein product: CASSEGGNFNQPQHF.

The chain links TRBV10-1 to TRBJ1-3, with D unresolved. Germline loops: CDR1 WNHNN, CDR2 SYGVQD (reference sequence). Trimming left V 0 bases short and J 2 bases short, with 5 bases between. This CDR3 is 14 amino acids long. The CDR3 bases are TGCGCCAGCAGTGAGTCTCGGCCTGGAAACACCATATATTTT. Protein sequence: CASSESRPGNTIYF.

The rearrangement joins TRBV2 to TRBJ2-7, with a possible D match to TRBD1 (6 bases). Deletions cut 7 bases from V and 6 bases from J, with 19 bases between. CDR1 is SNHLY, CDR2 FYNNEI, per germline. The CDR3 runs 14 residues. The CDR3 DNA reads TGTGCCAGCAATAGAGACAGGCCCCCTGGCGAGCAGTACTTC. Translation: CASNRDRPPGEQYF.

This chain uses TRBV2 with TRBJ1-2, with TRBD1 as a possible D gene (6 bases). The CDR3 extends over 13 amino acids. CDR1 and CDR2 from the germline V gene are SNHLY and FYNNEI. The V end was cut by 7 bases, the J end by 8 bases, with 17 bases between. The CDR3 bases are TGTGCCAGCAACAGGGCTTCGGTTGAAGGCTACACCTTC. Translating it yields CASNRASVEGYTF.

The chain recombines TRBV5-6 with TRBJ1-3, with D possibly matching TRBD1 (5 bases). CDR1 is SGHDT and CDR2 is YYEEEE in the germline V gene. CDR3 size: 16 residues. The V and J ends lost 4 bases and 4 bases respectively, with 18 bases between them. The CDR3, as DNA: TGTGCCAGCAGCGGATACGGGACTCCTAAAGGAAACACCATATATTTT. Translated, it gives CASSGYGTPKGNTIYF.

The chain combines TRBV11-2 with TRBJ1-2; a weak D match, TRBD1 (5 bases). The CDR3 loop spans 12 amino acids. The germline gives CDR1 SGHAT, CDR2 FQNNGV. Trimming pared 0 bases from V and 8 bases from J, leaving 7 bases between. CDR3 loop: CASSLEGEGYTF. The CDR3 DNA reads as TGTGCCAGCAGCTTAGAAGGGGAAGGCTACACCTTC.

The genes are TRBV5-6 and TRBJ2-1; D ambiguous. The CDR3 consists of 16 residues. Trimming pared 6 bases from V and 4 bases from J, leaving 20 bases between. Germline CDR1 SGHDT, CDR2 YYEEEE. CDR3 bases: TGTGCCAGCACCAATGAGGTTCTCGCCCCTTACAATGAGCAGTTCTTC. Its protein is CASTNEVLAPYNEQFF.

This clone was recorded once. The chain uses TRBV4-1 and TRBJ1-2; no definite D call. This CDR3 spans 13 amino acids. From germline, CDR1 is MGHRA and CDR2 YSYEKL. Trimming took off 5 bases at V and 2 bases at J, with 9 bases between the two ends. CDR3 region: CASSYDGNYGYTF. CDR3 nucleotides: TGCGCCAGCAGCTATGACGGGAACTATGGCTACACCTTC.

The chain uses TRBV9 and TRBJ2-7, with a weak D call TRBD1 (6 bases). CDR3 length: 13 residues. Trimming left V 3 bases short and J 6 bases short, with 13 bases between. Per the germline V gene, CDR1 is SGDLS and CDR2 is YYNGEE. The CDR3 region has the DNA TGTGCCAGCAGCGCCCAGGGGTTTGGCGAGCAGTACTTC. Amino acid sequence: CASSAQGFGEQYF.

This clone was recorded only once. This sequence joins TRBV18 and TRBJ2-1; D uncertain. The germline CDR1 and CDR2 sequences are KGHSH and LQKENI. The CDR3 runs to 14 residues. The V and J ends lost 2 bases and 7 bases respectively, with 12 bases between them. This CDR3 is CASSPTPRLNEQFF. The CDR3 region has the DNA TGTGCCAGCTCACCAACCCCTAGGCTAAATGAGCAGTTCTTC.

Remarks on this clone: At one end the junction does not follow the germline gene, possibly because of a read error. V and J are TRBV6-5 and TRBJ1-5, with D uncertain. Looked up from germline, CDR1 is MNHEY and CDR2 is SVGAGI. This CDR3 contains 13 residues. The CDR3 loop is CASSDSFNQPQHF. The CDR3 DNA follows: TGTGCCAGCAGTGACTCTTTCAATCAGCCCCAGCATTTT.

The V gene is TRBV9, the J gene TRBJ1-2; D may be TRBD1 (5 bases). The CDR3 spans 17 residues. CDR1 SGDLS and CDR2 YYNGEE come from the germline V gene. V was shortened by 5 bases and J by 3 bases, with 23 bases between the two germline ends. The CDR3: CASSDGLQRGSYYGYTF. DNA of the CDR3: TGTGCCAGCAGTGATGGACTACAGAGGGGTTCCTACTATGGCTACACCTTC.